This TCR beta chain was observed in a study of blood T cell repertoires in COVID-19. Repertoires were generated with immunoSEQ multiplex PCR, while TCRdb's copy carries only in-frame clones and drops some. The sample records tens of thousands of clones, 75% to 85% being singletons. The germline V and J ends were trimmed by 0 bases and 0 bases, with 10 bases remaining between them. The CDR3 spans 16 residues. CDR1 and CDR2 from the germline V gene are MNHNY and SVGAGI (reference sequence). The chain employs TRBV6-6 and TRBJ2-3; no clear D gene. What was sequenced was peripheral blood. The source is a woman in her 70s with acute or convalescent COVID-19. Here the CDR3 DNA reads TGTGCCAGCAGTTACTCGTTGTCATCCAGCACAGATACGCAGTATTTT. Translation gives CASSYSLSSSTDTQYF.